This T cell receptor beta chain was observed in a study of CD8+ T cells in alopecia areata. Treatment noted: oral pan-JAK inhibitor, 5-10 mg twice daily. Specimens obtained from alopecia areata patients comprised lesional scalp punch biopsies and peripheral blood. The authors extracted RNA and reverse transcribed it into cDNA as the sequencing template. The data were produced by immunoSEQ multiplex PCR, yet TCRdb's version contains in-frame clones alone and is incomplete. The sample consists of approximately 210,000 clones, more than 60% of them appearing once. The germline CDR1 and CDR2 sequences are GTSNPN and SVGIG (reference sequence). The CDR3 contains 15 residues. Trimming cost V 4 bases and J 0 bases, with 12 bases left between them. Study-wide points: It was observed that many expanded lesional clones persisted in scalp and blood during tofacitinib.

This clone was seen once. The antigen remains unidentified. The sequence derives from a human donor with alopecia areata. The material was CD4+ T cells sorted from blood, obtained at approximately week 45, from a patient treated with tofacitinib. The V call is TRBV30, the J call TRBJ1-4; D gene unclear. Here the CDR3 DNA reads TGTGCCTGGACCCCCGGATTTGCAACTAATGAAAAACTGTTTTTT. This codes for CAWTPGFATNEKLFF.